This T cell receptor (beta chain) stems from a study of T cells after somatic rescue of genetic block. The data were produced by immunoSEQ multiplex PCR, yet TCRdb's version contains in-frame clones alone and is incomplete. Found here are around 64,000 clones, roughly nine tenths of them singletons; the top ten hold less than 3.5%. The CDR3 contains 13 residues. Germline CDR1 and CDR2: MNHEY and SMNVEV (reference sequence). The J segment lost 5 bases and the V segment lost 5 bases, leaving 6 bases of the junction unmatched. Sequencing was done on a sample of peripheral blood mononuclear cells (PBMCs). The TCR was taken from a man aged 35 to 55. V gene TRBV27 combines with J gene TRBJ2-7; 7 bases line up with TRBD2. The CDR3 sequence is CASSLRGVNEQYF. Written as DNA, the CDR3 is TGTGCCAGCAGTCTCCGGGGGGTGAACGAGCAGTACTTC.